These T cell receptor beta chains were read from a single sample in a study of blood T cell repertoires in COVID-19. The data were produced by immunoSEQ multiplex PCR, yet TCRdb's version contains in-frame clones alone and is incomplete. This table has about 57,000 clones, over 80% appearing once. Sequencing was done on a sample of peripheral blood. These receptors came from a woman aged 60-75 years with acute or convalescent COVID-19. The CDR3 runs from the conserved cysteine through the conserved F or W. The order of the fields is clone size, V gene, J gene, D gene, CDR3 DNA, CDR3 protein. The D gene is left open where the match is weak. Only some rows state a clone size, as once, few, many or a class for expanded clones.

-	TRBV18	TRBJ1-3	TRBD1	TGTGCCAGCTCACCCCTGGGACAGGGGATTCCTGGAAACACCATATATTTT	CASSPLGQGIPGNTIYF
-	TRBV19	TRBJ1-4	-	TGTGCCAGTAGTATGACGGCAGGGCTGTCGACTAATGAAAAACTGTTTTTT	CASSMTAGLSTNEKLFF
-	TRBV2	TRBJ1-2	TRBD1	TGTGCCAGCCCGACAGGGCGGGGCTACACCTTC	CASPTGRGYTF
once	TRBV27	TRBJ1-4	TRBD1	TGTGCCAGCAGTTCCGTCCCGGGACAGGGAGGTGAAAAACTGTTTTTT	CASSSVPGQGGEKLFF
-	TRBV6-5	TRBJ1-2	-	TGTGCCAGCAGTCACAGTCAGGGGTATGGCTACACCTTC	CASSHSQGYGYTF
-	TRBV5-8	TRBJ2-7	-	TGTGCCAGCAGCTTGGGCGGGGCTACCTTCTTCTACGAGCAGTACTTC	CASSLGGATFFYEQYF
-	TRBV6-6	TRBJ1-3	TRBD1	TGTGCCAGCAGTGACAGGGGCAGCGGTGGAAACACCATATATTTT	CASSDRGSGGNTIYF
-	TRBV11-1	TRBJ2-1	-	TGTGCCAGCAGCCACCTAGACAGACCTAACAATGAGCAGTTCTTC	CASSHLDRPNNEQFF
-	TRBV19	TRBJ2-7	-	TGTGCCACCAAAAGGACGGCCACGGGGGAGCAGTACTTC	CATKRTATGEQYF
-	TRBV5-6	TRBJ1-3	-	TGTGCCAGCAGCTTGGCCGAGGTCCAATATTTT	CASSLAEVQYF
-	TRBV7-3	TRBJ2-5	TRBD2	TGTGCCAGCAGCTTAATAGCGGGGGGGCCGGGAGAGACCCAGTACTTC	CASSLIAGGPGETQYF
-	TRBV5-1	TRBJ2-7	-	TGCGCCAGCAGCTTGGGGGCGGGGACGCAGTACTTC	CASSLGAGTQYF
many	TRBV7-9	TRBJ2-7	-	TGTGCCAGCAGCTCAAGAGCTACCCACGAGCAGTACTTC	CASSSRATHEQYF
-	TRBV3-1/TRBV3-2	TRBJ2-7	TRBD2	TGTGCCAGCAGCCTCCTAGCGGGGGGGATAAACTACGAGCAGTACTTC	CASSLLAGGINYEQYF
-	TRBV6-5	TRBJ2-3	-	TGTGCCCGCCCCCCTCGCGGCTCCCCAGATACGCAGTATTTT	CARPPRGSPDTQYF
-	TRBV24-1	TRBJ2-7	TRBD1	TGTGCCACCAGTGGACAGGGATCCTACGAGCAGTACTTC	CATSGQGSYEQYF
-	TRBV10-3	TRBJ2-7	-	TGTGCCATCGGCAGGGATGGCGAGCAGTACTTC	CAIGRDGEQYF
once	TRBV15	TRBJ2-5	-	TGTGCCACCAGCAAAGGGGGCGGGGGGAAAGAGACCCAGTACTTC	CATSKGGGGKETQYF
-	TRBV27	TRBJ1-2	TRBD1	TGTGCCAGCAGTTCCCCGGACAGGGCAGGCTACACCTTC	CASSSPDRAGYTF
-	TRBV6-5	TRBJ1-5	TRBD1	TGTGCCAGCAGAGGACAGGAAAATCAGCCCCAGCATTTT	CASRGQENQPQHF
-	TRBV9	TRBJ1-1	-	TGTGCCAGCAGCACATTGATGAACACTGAAGCTTTCTTT	CASSTLMNTEAFF
-	TRBV10-3	TRBJ2-3	-	TGTGCCATCAGTGGGGGCAGGATCACAGATACGCAGTATTTT	CAISGGRITDTQYF
-	TRBV5-1	TRBJ1-2	-	TGCGCCAGCAGGGGCGGGGCCACTAACTATGGCTACACCTTC	CASRGGATNYGYTF
-	TRBV18	TRBJ2-3	TRBD2	TGTGCCAGCTCAGAACCCGGGACTACCACAGATACGCAGTATTTT	CASSEPGTTTDTQYF
once	TRBV19	TRBJ1-1	-	TGTGCCAGTATGAGCAGGGGTGGGACTGAAGCTTTCTTT	CASMSRGGTEAFF
-	TRBV19	TRBJ2-5	-	TGTGCCAGTAGTAGCGGAAAGACCCAGTACTTC	CASSSGKTQYF
-	TRBV18	TRBJ1-1	TRBD1	TGTGCCAGCTCACCGACAGGGGCGAACACTGAAGCTTTCTTT	CASSPTGANTEAFF
-	TRBV6-2/TRBV6-3	TRBJ1-2	-	TGTGCCAGCAGCCCCAACAGTGAACTCTATGGCTACACCTTC	CASSPNSELYGYTF
few	TRBV2	TRBJ2-7	-	TGTGCCAGCAGTGAAAGGGGTCTCTCCTACGAGCAGTACTTC	CASSERGLSYEQYF